A single T cell receptor (beta chain) is shown here with its context. What it binds is unknown. This sample is drawn from a study of cytomegalovirus exposure and HLA in healthy donors. Overall study results and limits: In all likelihood, a cluster of highly shared sequence variants was a sequencing artifact. Analysis performed later found roughly 17,000 TCR beta sequences associated with HLA alleles at 0.05 false discovery rate. Several of the most significant clusters were apparently associated with common viral pathogens in a later analysis. For cytomegalovirus status, the classifier reportedly gave diagnoses with high specificity and sensitivity.

The PCR ran on 60 Vbeta and 13 Jbeta primers. The assay was immunoSEQ multiplex PCR, and TCRdb's table has in-frame clones only and misses some. The table records under 200,000 clones, approximately 70% of them present only once. Germline CDR1 SEHNR, CDR2 FQNEAQ (reference sequence). V shed 3 bases and J shed 4 bases, with 12 bases lying between them. The CDR3 is 14 amino acids. Sample: PBMCs. The clonotype was recovered from a woman aged 25 to 45 in good health and CMV-seronegative. The chain is built from TRBV7-9 and TRBJ1-1; a weak D match, TRBD1 (5 bases). The CDR3 loop is CASSFSQGGTEAFF. CDR3 nucleotide sequence: TGTGCCAGCAGCTTCAGCCAGGGCGGCACTGAAGCTTTCTTT.